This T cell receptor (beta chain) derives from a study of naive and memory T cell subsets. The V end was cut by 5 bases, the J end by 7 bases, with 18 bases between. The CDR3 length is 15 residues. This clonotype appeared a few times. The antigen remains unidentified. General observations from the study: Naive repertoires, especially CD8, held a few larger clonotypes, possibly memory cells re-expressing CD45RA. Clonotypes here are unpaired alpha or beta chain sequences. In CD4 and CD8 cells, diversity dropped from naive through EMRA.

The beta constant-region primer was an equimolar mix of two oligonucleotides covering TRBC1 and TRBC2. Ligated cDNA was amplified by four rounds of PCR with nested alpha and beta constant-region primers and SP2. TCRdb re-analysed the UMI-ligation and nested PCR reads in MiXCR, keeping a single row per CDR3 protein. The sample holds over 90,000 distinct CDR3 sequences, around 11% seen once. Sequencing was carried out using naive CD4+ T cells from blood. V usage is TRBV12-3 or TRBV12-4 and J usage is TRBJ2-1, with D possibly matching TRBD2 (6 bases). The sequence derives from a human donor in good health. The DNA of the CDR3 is TGTGCCAGCAGTCCCTCGGGAGTCCCCTTAAATGAGCAGTTCTTC. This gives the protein CASSPSGVPLNEQFF.